This T cell receptor (beta chain) was recovered during a study of type 1 and type 2 diabetes patients. Background on the study: Samples came from type 1 diabetic, type 2 diabetic or nondiabetic people, recruited in China. Study observations and caveats: Type 2 diabetes and control V and J usage correlated highly, around 0.97.

Regarding this clonotype: What it binds is not known.

The length of the CDR3 is 13 residues. In germline, CDR1 is MNHEY, CDR2 SVGAGI. Trimming took 7 bases from V and 4 from J, leaving 13 bases between them. Genomic DNA was the PCR template. A primer set of 30 forward and 13 reverse primers amplified the CDR3. From the multiplex PCR reads, TCRdb called clonotypes with MiXCR, one entry per CDR3 protein. The repertoire has 250,000 or so distinct CDR3 sequences, roughly 48% of them found once; the top ten carry around 13%. The TCR comes from a man aged 18 to 30 with type 2 diabetes. This sequence joins TRBV6-5 and TRBJ1-2; D not resolved. The sample taken for sequencing was peripheral blood mononuclear cells (PBMCs). The CDR3 DNA sequence: TGTGCCAGCATCAACGGATGGGGCTATGGCTACACCTTC. Its translation: CASINGWGYGYTF.